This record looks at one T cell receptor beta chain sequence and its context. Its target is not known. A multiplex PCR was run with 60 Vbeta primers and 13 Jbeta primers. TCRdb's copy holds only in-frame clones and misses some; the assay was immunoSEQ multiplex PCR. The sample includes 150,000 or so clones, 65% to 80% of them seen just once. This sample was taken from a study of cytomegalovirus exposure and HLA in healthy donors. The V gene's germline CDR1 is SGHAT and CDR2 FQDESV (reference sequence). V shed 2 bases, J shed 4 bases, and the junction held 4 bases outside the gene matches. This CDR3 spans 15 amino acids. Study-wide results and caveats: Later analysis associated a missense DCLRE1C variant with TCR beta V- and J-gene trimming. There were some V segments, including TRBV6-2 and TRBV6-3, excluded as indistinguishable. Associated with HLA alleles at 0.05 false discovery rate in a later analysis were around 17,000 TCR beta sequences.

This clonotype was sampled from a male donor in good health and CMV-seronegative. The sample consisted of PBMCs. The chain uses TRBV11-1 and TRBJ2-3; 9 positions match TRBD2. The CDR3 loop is CASSLQVAGADTQYF. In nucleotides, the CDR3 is TGTGCCAGCAGCTTACAAGTAGCGGGGGCAGATACGCAGTATTTT.